This T cell receptor (beta chain) was identified in a study of blood T cell repertoires in COVID-19 (TCRdb year 2020). A note on the overall study: The collaborator samples originated in the United States, Italy and Spain and spanned the acute and convalescent phases of COVID-19. The material from the prospective study consisted of cDNA or gDNA derived from T cells, B-cell-depleted T cells, or PBMCs. The dataset comprised deeply sampled blood TCRbeta repertoires from subjects exposed to, actively infected with, or recovered from COVID-19. The repertoires were made available in a free public database intended to serve as a resource for research on the immune response to SARS-CoV-2. The samples were drawn from two sources: the first 160 participants of the ongoing ImmuneRACE study, and 950 to 1,500 subjects contributed by 6 global collaborators. Nearly every sample came with metadata listing a de-identified subject ID, COVID-19 status, age in years and sex. Where available, HLA class I and class II types were taken from metadata supplied by the sample provider and were not determined by assay-based typing.

TCRbeta CDR3 regions were amplified from genomic DNA by means of the immunoSEQ Assay, a bias-controlled multiplex PCR. Under the source paper's analysis protocol: The number of nucleated cells in each sample was estimated by amplification of reference gene primers within the assay. Sequence reads were collapsed and filtered to measure the absolute abundance of every unique TCRbeta CDR3 rearrangement. For each sample, productive Simpson clonality was calculated as the square root of Simpson's diversity index across productive rearrangements. Here the immuneACCESS table is served through TCRdb, limited to in-frame sequences with V and J called. Missing clones are a known gap in these copies; in checked studies unresolved V genes cover under half, and the rest lacks a known reason. V, J and clone size were drawn from that table, and D and trimming were deduced from the DNA. The sample includes approximately 440,000 clones, with 80% to 95% observed a single time. The ten most abundant clones make up around 0.6% of the sample.

Overall study outcomes, separate from this receptor: The amount of clinical and demographic metadata varied by source and participant and was provided uncurated.

For this clone: The antigen it recognizes is unknown. No clone much larger than this one lies a single base away; base qualities are absent.

In the prospective study, participants were roughly 18 to 100 years old, resided in approximately 22 geographic areas of the United States, and were enrolled through a virtual design. Cohort assignment in the prospective study relied on participant-reported clinical history from a screening survey and a study questionnaire. Recovered participants in ImmuneRACE Cohort 3 were defined as having two consecutive negative NP/OP PCR tests, clearance from a healthcare professional, or resolution of symptoms. In the prospective study, whole blood, serum and a nasopharyngeal or oropharyngeal swab were collected from each participant by mobile phlebotomists. Prospective study participants could optionally give additional blood draws and questionnaires over an approximately two-month period. Blood samples from the prospective study were shipped frozen or at room temperature prior to DNA extraction. Taken from the germline V gene (reference sequence), the CDR1 and CDR2 loops are SGHKS and YYEKEE. The CDR3 starts with the cysteine, ends with the phenylalanine, and has 17 residues. The CDR3 DNA has 51 bases and is translated from base 1. The germline V and J ends show losses of 2 bases and 9 bases respectively, and no gene match explains 11 bases of the junction.

The V and J genes are TRBV5-5 and TRBJ2-1; TRBD2 matches 13 bases in the middle. This clonotype was sampled from a man between 18 and 29 years old who had recovered from COVID-19. The sample consisted of PBMCs or T cells enriched from blood (not recorded which). The nucleotides read TGTGCCAGCAGCTTAGGATCGGGACTAGCGGGGACTGCTGAGCAGTTCTTC. Translated, it reads CASSLGSGLAGTAEQFF.